This TCR beta chain was documented in a study of blood T cells in healthy people across ages. Study-wide context: The capture of about one barcoded beta molecule per two T cells was achieved by template switching.

This clonotype was counted ten times or more. Healthy individuals of Caucasian origin from Russia, aged about 6 to 100, served as donors. Germline values: CDR1 DFQATT, CDR2 SNEGSKA (reference sequence). The germline V and J ends were trimmed by 0 bases and 6 bases, with 5 bases remaining between them. This CDR3 has 11 residues. Through a sample-barcoded 5' primer and a J-beta primer mix, a second PCR was run for roughly 6 to 12 cycles. TCRdb itself ran the 5' RACE reads through MiXCR, one entry per CDR3 protein. Among 1.5 million to 2 million distinct CDR3 sequences listed, 28% were seen once. The rearrangement uses TRBV20-1 and TRBJ1-2; D unclear. The sample was blood. The sequence came from a woman in her 30s in good health. The chain's CDR3 is CSARDVNGYTF. The CDR3 nucleotides are TGCAGTGCTAGAGACGTTAATGGCTACACCTTC.